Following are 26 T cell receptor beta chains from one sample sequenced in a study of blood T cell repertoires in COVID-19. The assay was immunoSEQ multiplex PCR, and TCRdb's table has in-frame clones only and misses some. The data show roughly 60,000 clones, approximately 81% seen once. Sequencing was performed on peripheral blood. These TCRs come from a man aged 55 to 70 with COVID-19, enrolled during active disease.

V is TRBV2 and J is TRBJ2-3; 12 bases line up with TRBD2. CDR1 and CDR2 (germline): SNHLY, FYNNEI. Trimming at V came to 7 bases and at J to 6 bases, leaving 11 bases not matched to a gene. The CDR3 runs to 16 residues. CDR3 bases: TGTGCCAGCACAGACGGACTAGCGGGACGGGGGGATACGCAGTATTTT. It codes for CASTDGLAGRGDTQYF.

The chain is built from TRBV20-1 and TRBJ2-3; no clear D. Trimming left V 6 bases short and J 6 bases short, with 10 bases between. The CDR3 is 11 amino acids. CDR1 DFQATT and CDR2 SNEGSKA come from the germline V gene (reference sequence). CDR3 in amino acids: CSALNRDTQYF. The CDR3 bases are TGCAGTGCCCTCAATCGGGATACGCAGTATTTT.

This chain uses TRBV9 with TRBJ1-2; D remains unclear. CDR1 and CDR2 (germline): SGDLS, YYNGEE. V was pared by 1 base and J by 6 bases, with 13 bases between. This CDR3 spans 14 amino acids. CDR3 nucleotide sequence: TGTGCCAGCAGCGTACGGCCTATAGAGGATGGCTACACCTTC. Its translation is CASSVRPIEDGYTF.

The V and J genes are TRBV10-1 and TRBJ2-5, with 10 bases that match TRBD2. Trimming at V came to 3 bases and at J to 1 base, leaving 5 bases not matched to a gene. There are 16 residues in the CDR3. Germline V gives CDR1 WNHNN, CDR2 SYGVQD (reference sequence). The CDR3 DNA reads TGCGCCAGCAGTGATCGTAGCGGGGGGCTCCAAGAGACCCAGTACTTC. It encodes CASSDRSGGLQETQYF.

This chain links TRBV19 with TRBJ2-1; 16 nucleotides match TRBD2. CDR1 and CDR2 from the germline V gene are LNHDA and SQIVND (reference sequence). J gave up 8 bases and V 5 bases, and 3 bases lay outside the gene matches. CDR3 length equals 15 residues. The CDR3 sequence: CASSAGLAGGYEQFF. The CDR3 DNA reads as TGTGCCAGTAGTGCGGGACTAGCGGGAGGGTATGAGCAGTTCTTC. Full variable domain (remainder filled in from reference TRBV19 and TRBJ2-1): DGGITQSPKYLFRKEGQNVTLSCEQNLNHDAMYWYRQDPGQGLRLIYYSQIVNDFQKGDIAEGYSVSREKKESFPLTVTSAQKNPTAFYLCASSAGLAGGYEQFFGPGTRLTVL.

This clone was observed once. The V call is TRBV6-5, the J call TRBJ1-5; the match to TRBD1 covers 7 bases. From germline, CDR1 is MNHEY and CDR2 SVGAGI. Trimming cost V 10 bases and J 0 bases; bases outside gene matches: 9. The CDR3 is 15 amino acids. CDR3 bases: TGTGCCACCAACCGGGACAGACTTAGCAATCAGCCCCAGCATTTT. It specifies CATNRDRLSNQPQHF.

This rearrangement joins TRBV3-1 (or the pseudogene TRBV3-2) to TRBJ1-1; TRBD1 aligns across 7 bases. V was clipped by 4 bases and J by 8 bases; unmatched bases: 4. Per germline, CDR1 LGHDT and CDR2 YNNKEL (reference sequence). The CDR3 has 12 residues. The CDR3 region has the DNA TGTGCCAGCAGCCTAATGACAGGGGAAGCTTTCTTT. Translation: CASSLMTGEAFF.

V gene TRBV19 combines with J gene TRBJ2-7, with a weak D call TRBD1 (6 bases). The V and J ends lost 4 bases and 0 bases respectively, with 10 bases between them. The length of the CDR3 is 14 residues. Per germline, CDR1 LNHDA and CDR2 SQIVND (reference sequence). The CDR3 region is CASSTSQGSYEQYF. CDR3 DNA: TGTGCCAGTAGTACCTCACAGGGCTCCTACGAGCAGTACTTC.

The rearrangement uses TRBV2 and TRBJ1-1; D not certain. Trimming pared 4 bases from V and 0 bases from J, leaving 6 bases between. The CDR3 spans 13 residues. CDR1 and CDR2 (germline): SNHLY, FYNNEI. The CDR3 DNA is TGTGCCAGCAGTGCCCAGATGAACACTGAAGCTTTCTTT. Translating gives CASSAQMNTEAFF.

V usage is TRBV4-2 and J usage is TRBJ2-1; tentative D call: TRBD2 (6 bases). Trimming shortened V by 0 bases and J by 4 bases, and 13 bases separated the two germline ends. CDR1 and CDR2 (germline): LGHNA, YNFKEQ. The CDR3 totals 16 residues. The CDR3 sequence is CASSQDPGGNYNEQFF. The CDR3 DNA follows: TGTGCCAGCAGCCAAGATCCTGGAGGGAATTACAATGAGCAGTTCTTC.

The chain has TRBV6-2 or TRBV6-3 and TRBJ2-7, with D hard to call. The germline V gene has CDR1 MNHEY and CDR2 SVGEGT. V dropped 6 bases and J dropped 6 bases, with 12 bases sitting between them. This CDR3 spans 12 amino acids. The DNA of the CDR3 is TGTGCCAGCAGCTCTGACTCGGGCGAGCAGTACTTC. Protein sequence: CASSSDSGEQYF.

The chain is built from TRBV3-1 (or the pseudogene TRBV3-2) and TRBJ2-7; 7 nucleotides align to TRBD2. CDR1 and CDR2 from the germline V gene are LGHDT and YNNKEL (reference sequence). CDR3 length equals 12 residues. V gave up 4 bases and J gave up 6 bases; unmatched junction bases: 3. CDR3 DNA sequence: TGTGCCAGCAGCCGGGAGGGATCCGAGCAGTACTTC. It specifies CASSREGSEQYF.

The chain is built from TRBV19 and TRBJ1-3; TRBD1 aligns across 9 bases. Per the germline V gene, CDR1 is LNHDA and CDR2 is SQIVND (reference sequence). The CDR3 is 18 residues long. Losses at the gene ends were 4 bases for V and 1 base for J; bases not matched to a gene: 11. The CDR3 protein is CASSTLMGQGVSGNTIYF. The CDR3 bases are TGTGCCAGTAGTACCTTAATGGGACAGGGAGTTTCTGGAAACACCATATATTTT.

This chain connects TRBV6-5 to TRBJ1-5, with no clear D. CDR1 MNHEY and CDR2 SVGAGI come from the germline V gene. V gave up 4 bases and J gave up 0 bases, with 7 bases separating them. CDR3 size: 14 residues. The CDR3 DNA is TGTGCCAGCAGTTCTGAGTATAGCAATCAGCCCCAGCATTTT. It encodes CASSSEYSNQPQHF.

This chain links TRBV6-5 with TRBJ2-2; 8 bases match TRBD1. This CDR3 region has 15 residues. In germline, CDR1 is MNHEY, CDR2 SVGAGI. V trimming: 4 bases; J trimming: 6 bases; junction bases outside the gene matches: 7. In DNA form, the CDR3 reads TGTGCCAGCAGTTTCGGACAGGGAGAGGCCGGGGAGCTGTTTTTT. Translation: CASSFGQGEAGELFF.

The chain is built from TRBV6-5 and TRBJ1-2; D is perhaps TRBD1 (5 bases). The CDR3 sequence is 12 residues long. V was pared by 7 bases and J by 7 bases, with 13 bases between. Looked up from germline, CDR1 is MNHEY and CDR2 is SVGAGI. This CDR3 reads CASTETVGGYTF. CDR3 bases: TGTGCCAGCACCGAGACAGTGGGTGGCTACACCTTC.

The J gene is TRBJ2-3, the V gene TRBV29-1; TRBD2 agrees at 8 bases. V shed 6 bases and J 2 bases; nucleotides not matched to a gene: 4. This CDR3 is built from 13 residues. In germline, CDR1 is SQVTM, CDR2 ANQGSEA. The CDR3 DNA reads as TGCAGCGTAGCGGGAGACGACACAGATACGCAGTATTTT. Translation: CSVAGDDTDTQYF.

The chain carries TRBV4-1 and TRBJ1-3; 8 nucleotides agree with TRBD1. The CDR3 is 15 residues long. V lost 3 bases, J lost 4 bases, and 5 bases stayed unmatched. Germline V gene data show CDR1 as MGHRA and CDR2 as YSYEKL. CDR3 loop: CASSHDRGAGNTIYF. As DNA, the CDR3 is TGCGCCAGCAGCCACGACAGGGGAGCCGGAAACACCATATATTTT.

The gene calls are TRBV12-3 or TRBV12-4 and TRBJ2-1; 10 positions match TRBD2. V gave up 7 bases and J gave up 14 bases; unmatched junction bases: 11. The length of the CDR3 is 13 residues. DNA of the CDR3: TGTGCCAGCACCGCGCGAAGGAGCGGGGGGGAGTTCTTC. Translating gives CASTARRSGGEFF.

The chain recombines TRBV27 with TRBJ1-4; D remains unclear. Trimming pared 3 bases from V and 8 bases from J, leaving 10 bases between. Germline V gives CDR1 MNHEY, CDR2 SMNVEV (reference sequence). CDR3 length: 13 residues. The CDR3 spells CASSLAVREKLFF. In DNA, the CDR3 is TGTGCCAGCAGTTTGGCGGTTAGGGAAAAACTGTTTTTT.

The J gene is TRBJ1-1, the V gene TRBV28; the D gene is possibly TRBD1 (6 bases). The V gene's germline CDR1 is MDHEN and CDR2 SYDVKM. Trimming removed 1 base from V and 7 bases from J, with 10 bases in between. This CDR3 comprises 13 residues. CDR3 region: CASSLSGVGEAFF. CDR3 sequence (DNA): TGTGCCAGCAGTTTATCAGGGGTCGGTGAAGCTTTCTTT.

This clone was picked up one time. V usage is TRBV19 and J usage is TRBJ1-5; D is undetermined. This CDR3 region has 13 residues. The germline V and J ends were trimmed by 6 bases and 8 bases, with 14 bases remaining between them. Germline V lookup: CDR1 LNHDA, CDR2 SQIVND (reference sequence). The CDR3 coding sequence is TGTGCCAGTAGACTGTCATCGAGGAAGCCCCAGCATTTT. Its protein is CASRLSSRKPQHF.

The CDR3 DNA is TGTGCCAGCAGTTTTACAGTGAACACTGAAGCTTTCTTT. Translation: CASSFTVNTEAFF. This sequence joins TRBV6-6 and TRBJ1-1; D gene unclear. CDR3 length: 13 amino acids. Trimming cost V 4 bases and J 0 bases, with 6 bases left between them. Per the germline V gene, CDR1 is MNHNY and CDR2 is SVGAGI (reference sequence).

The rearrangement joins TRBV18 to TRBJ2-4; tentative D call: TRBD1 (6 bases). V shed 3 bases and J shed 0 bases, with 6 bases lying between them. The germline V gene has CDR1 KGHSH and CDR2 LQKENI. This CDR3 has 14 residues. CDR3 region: CASSPDRAKNIQYF. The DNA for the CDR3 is TGTGCCAGCTCACCGGACAGAGCCAAAAACATTCAGTACTTC.

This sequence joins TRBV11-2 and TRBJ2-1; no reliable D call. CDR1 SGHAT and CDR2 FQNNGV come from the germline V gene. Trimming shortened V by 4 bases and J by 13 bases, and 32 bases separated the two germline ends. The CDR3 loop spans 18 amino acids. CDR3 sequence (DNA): TGTGCCAGCAGCTCAAATACCCGGGTCGGCCCTCGGCGGATGGAACAGTTCTTC. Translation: CASSSNTRVGPRRMEQFF.

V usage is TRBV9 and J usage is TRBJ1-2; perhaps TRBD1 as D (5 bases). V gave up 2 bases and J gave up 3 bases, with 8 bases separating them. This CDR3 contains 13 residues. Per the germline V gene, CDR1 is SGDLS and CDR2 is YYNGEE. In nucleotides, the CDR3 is TGTGCCAGCAGCGTGACAGTCGACTATGGCTACACCTTC. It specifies CASSVTVDYGYTF.